These 21 T cell receptor beta chains share one sample of origin, sequenced in a study of T cell repertoires in cytomegalovirus infection. One entry per CDR3 protein results from TCRdb running MiXCR on the reads. In the table there are 7,000 to 8,000 distinct CDR3 sequences, under 55% of which are singletons. Antigens for these TCRs are unknown. Sequencing was done on a sample of PBMCs, sequenced either directly or after in vitro stimulation (not recorded which). Receptor source: a human donor in good health (CMV status not recorded). Some clones in this sample may be carry-over from other donors' samples.

The chain is built from TRBV12-3 or TRBV12-4 and TRBJ2-1; either TRBD1 or TRBD2 may fit D (5 bases each). This CDR3 spans 20 amino acids. The V and J ends lost 6 bases and 9 bases respectively, with 36 bases between them. The CDR3 reads CASSSLSLIGGERSYPEQFF. The CDR3 nucleotides are TGTGCCAGCAGCTCCCTAAGCCTCATTGGGGGAGAAAGGTCCTACCCTGAGCAGTTCTTC.

This chain connects TRBV10-1 to TRBJ2-7; D is undetermined. The CDR3 sequence is 13 residues long. Trimming took off 2 bases at V and 5 bases at J, with 10 bases between the two ends. Germline assignment: CDR1 WNHNN and CDR2 SYGVQD (reference sequence). Written as DNA, the CDR3 is TGCGCCAGCAGTGAGACGCCTGGGAACGAGCAGTACTTC. This translates into CASSETPGNEQYF.

Comment on this clonotype: The conserved final phenylalanine or tryptophan is absent from the CDR3, which likely points to a read error. The DNA is omitted, as the CDR3 cannot be located on it reliably, and the CDR3 follows TCRdb's listing. J is TRBJ1-2 and V is TRBV11-2. Germline values: CDR1 SGHAT, CDR2 FQNNGV. The CDR3 numbers 14 amino acids, ends counted. CDR3 sequence: CASSLDTSVRGYTL.

As regards this clonotype: No conserved phenylalanine or tryptophan ends this CDR3, so it is likely a read error. It is unclear where the CDR3 begins or ends on the DNA, so no DNA is shown, and the CDR3 is as TCRdb lists it. The V and J genes are TRBV6-5 and TRBJ1-5; the DNA was not used to check the table's D call, TRBD1. Germline V gives CDR1 MNHEY, CDR2 SVGAGI. The length of the CDR3 is 15 amino acids, counting both ends. This CDR3 reads CATGLRQGTKQPQPC.

There are many counts of this clonotype. V is TRBV11-1 and J is TRBJ2-7; the match to TRBD1 covers 11 bases. Trimming cost V 0 bases and J 2 bases; bases outside gene matches: 3. Germline V gives CDR1 SGHAT, CDR2 FQDESV (reference sequence). This CDR3 is built from 16 residues. CDR3 residues: CASSLAGTGGPYEQYF. The CDR3 region has the DNA TGTGCCAGCAGCTTAGCGGGGACAGGGGGTCCCTACGAGCAGTACTTC.

This clonotype was seen just once. No conserved phenylalanine or tryptophan is present at the end of the CDR3, so a read error is the likely explanation. The DNA is omitted, as the CDR3 cannot be located on it reliably, and the CDR3 follows TCRdb's listing. The rearrangement joins TRBV4-2 to TRBJ2-7. The CDR3 extends over 15 residues, inclusive of both ends. Germline assignment: CDR1 LGHNA and CDR2 YNFKEQ. The chain's CDR3 is CASIQDRSSSYEPYC.

This chain uses TRBV12-3 or TRBV12-4 with TRBJ1-1; 7 nucleotides match TRBD1. Trimming at V came to 6 bases and at J to 11 bases, leaving 18 bases not matched to a gene. The CDR3 has 15 residues. CDR3 protein: CASSPPTGFNTDAFF. CDR3 coding DNA: TGTGCCAGCAGCCCCCCGACAGGGTTTAACACGGACGCTTTCTTT.

The V and J genes are TRBV7-8 and TRBJ2-7; 8 nucleotides line up with TRBD2. Germline CDR1 SGHVS, CDR2 FQNEAQ. V dropped 0 bases and J dropped 7; count of bases not matched to a gene: 29. CDR3 length equals 22 residues. This chain's CDR3 is CASSLAGLEACVNYGVRKEQYF. In DNA, the CDR3 is TGTGCCAGCAGCTTAGCGGGACTAGAGGCATGTGTAAACTACGGCGTCCGCAAGGAGCAGTACTTC.

Of note for this clonotype: The conserved final phenylalanine or tryptophan is absent from the CDR3, which likely points to a read error. Because the CDR3's place on the DNA is in doubt, the DNA is left out and the CDR3 is given as listed by TCRdb. V and J are TRBV6-4 and TRBJ2-2; TRBD2 is the table's D call, not checked against the DNA. CDR1 MRHNA and CDR2 SNTAGT come from the germline V gene. The CDR3 is made up of 14 amino acids, end residues included. CDR3 amino acids: CASSASPGTGEPFC.

Notes on this clonotype: At one end the junction does not follow the germline gene, possibly because of a read error. The J gene is TRBJ1-2, the V gene TRBV5-3; TRBD1 is a possible D gene (5 bases). TRBV5-3 is reported as an ORF; its role is uncertain. CDR3 length: 14 residues. The CDR3 here is CASSLGGGNYGYTF. In nucleotides, the CDR3 is TGTGCCAGCAGCTTGGGGGGGGGAAACTATGGCTACACCTTC.

This clonotype was observed at least ten times. The chain employs TRBV7-2 and TRBJ1-1, with D hard to call. Per the germline V gene, CDR1 is SGHTA and CDR2 is FQGNSA. The CDR3 loop spans 13 amino acids. V was pared by 3 bases and J by 1 base, with 6 bases between. The CDR3 region has the DNA TGTGCCAGCAGCTTGAGGGAGAACACTGAAGCTTTCTTT. This codes for CASSLRENTEAFF.

Worth noting for this clonotype: Without the conserved terminal phenylalanine or tryptophan, this CDR3 likely stems from a read error. This chain joins TRBV6-6 and TRBJ2-7, with D perhaps assigned TRBD1 or TRBD2 (6 bases each). CDR3 length equals 14 residues. Germline CDR1 is MNHNY and CDR2 is SVGAGI (reference sequence). Trimming stripped 10 bases from V and 3 bases from J, with 19 bases between. Here the CDR3 reads CAIRGWEDHYEQYL. CDR3 nucleotides: TGTGCCATCAGGGGATGGGAGGACCACTACGAGCAGTACTTA.

J is TRBJ2-1 and V is TRBV7-3, with TRBD1 matching over 8 bases. Germline CDR1 and CDR2: SGHTA and FQGTGA. The CDR3 has 15 amino acids. V lost 4 bases to trimming and J lost 8 bases; unmatched junction nucleotides: 10. The CDR3 DNA sequence: TGTGCCAGCAGCTCGCGACAGGGGAGAGGGGATGAGCAGTTCTTC. It is translated as CASSSRQGRGDEQFF.

This chain joins TRBV18 and TRBJ1-2, with TRBD1 as a possible D gene (5 bases). Between the trimmed V and J ends, which lost 6 bases and 10 bases, there was a span of 18 bases. CDR3 length: 13 residues. Germline V CDR1 and CDR2: KGHSH, LQKENI. CDR3: CASSPETQGNYTF. Written as DNA, the CDR3 is TGTGCCAGCTCTCCTGAGACCCAGGGCAACTACACCTTC.

In its sample, this clonotype was seen a few times. The chain combines TRBV5-1 with TRBJ1-5; no definite D call. The CDR3 consists of 14 residues. Germline CDR1 reads SGHRS; CDR2 reads YFSETQ. The V end lost 4 bases, the J end lost 3 bases, and 11 bases lay between the germline ends. The CDR3 reads CASSPDGLNQPQHF. CDR3 bases: TGCGCCAGCAGCCCTGACGGCCTCAATCAGCCCCAGCATTTT.

The V call is TRBV27, the J call TRBJ1-2, with a tentative D call TRBD1 (5 bases). The CDR3 spans 14 residues. Germline CDR1 MNHEY, CDR2 SMNVEV (reference sequence). V was clipped by 4 bases and J by 3 bases, with 12 bases between them. DNA for the CDR3: TGTGCCAGCAGTTCGGGGGGGAACCACTATGGCTACACCTTC. Protein: CASSSGGNHYGYTF.

Turning to this clonotype: An end of the junction differs from the germline gene, which may be a read error. V is TRBV7-2 and J is TRBJ2-1, with D hard to call. The CDR3 runs to 15 residues. Germline CDR1 is SGHTA and CDR2 is FQGNSA. CDR3 sequence: CASSSGLFSYSEQFF. The CDR3 nucleotides read TGTGCCAGCAGCTCGGGCCTCTTCTCCTACAGTGAGCAGTTCTTC.

This clonotype came up once. The junction departs from the called germline gene at one end, perhaps through a read error. The chain employs TRBV7-2 and TRBJ2-3, with 10 nucleotides matching TRBD2. The CDR3 is 15 residues long. In germline, CDR1 is SGHTA, CDR2 FQGNSA. The CDR3 loop reads CASSADSGGTDTHYF. CDR3 DNA: TGTGCCAGCAGCGCAGATAGCGGGGGGACAGATACGCATTATTTT.

This clonotype was detected only a few times. V usage is TRBV9 and J usage is TRBJ1-2; TRBD1 matches at 7 bases. Germline CDR1 is SGDLS and CDR2 is YYNGEE. CDR3 size: 12 residues. V trimming: 4 bases; J trimming: 8 bases; junction bases outside the gene matches: 5. The CDR3 reads CASSSRQGGYTF. The CDR3 coding sequence is TGTGCCAGCAGCAGCAGACAGGGAGGCTACACCTTC.

V gene TRBV7-2 combines with J gene TRBJ1-2; 7 bases agree with TRBD1. Germline trimming cut 1 base from V and 7 bases from J; bases unmatched to any gene: 21. Germline V gene sequence: CDR1 SGHTA, CDR2 FQGNSA. The CDR3 consists of 19 residues. The CDR3 nucleotides read TGTGCCAGCAGCTTAGGGGACGTCACGACGACAGGGTTTGGTAGTGGCTACACCTTC. It codes for CASSLGDVTTTGFGSGYTF.

The chain joins TRBV11-2 to TRBJ2-3; weak D call: TRBD2 (6 bases). V lost 1 base and J 1 base, leaving 12 bases between the germline ends. The CDR3 is 16 amino acids. The germline CDR1 and CDR2 sequences are SGHAT and FQNNGV. The CDR3 reads CASSLGRRAGTDTQYF. DNA of the CDR3: TGTGCCAGCAGCTTAGGGCGGAGGGCGGGCACAGATACGCAGTATTTT.